This T cell receptor (beta chain) appears in the sequencing data of a study of T-cell reconstitution after alpha-beta-depleted transplantation in children. This clonotype was found a few times. Trimming cost V 0 bases and J 1 base; bases outside gene matches: 2. CDR1 and CDR2 from the germline V gene are SGHKS and YYEKEE (reference sequence). The CDR3 sequence is 17 residues long. Preparation of the TCRbeta library involved a method that used unique molecular identifiers. TCRdb recomputed calls from the PCR reads with MiXCR, one row per CDR3 protein. The table records almost 250,000 distinct CDR3 sequences, under 30% of them present only once.

The sequences come from PBMCs, collected before TCRalphabeta/CD19-depleted stem cell transplant. The chain links TRBV5-5 to TRBJ2-6; TRBD1 agrees at 9 bases. The receptor's source is a girl aged 2-10 years with Fanconi anemia, due to receive a stem cell transplant. The CDR3 DNA reads as TGTGCCAGCAGCTTGGGACAGGGGGGGTCTGGGGCCAACGTCCTGACTTTC. This encodes CASSLGQGGSGANVLTF.